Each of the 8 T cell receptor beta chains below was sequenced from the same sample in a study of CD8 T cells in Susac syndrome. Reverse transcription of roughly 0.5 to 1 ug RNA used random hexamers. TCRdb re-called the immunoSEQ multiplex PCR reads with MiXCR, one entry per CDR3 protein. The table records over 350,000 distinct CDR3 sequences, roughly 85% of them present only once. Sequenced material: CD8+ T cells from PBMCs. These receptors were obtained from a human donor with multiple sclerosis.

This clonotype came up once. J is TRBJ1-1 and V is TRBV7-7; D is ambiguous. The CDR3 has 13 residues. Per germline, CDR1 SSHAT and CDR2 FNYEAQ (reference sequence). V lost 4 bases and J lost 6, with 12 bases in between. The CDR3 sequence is CASSSGPMAEAFF. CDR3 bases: TGTGCCAGCAGCTCCGGGCCAATGGCTGAAGCTTTCTTT.

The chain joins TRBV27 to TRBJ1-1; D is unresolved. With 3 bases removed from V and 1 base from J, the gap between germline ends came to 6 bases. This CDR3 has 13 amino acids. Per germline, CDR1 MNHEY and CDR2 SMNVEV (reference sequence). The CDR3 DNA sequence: TGTGCCAGCAGTTTTTCTCCGAACACTGAAGCTTTCTTT. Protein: CASSFSPNTEAFF.

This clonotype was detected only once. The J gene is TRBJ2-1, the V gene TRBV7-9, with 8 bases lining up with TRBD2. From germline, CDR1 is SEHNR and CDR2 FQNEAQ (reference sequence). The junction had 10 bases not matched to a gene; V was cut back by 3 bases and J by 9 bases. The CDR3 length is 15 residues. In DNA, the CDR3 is TGTGCCAGCAGCTTCGGGGGGGAATTTCTAGGTGAGCAGTTCTTC. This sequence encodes CASSFGGEFLGEQFF.

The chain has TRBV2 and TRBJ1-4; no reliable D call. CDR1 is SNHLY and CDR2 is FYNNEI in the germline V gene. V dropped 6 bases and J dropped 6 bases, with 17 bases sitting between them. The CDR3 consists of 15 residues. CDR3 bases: TGTGCCAGCAGGGACGAATTCTCGGAGTATGAAAAACTGTTTTTT. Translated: CASRDEFSEYEKLFF.

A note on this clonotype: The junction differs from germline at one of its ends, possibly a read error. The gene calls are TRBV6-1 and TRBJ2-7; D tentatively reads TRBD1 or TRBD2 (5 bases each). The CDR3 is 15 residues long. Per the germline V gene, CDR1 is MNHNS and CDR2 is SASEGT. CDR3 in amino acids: CASSEQGVGLYGQYF. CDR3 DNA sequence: TGTGCCAGCAGCGAGCAGGGAGTAGGTCTCTACGGGCAGTACTTC.

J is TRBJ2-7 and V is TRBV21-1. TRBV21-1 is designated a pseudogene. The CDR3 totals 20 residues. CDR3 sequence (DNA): TGTGCCAGCAGCAAAGAACCTGGTGGTAACGTTGGCCGAACTGACTACGAGCAGTACTTC. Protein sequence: CASSKEPGGNVGRTDYEQYF.

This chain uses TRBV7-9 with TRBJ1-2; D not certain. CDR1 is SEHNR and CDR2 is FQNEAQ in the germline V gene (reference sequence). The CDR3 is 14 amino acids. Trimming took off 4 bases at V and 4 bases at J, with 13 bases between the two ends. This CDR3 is CASSSGLSGYGYTF. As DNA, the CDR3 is TGTGCCAGCAGCTCCGGACTGAGCGGCTATGGCTACACCTTC. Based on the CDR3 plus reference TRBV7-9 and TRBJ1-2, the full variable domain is DTGVSQNPRHKITKRGQNVTFRCDPISEHNRLYWYRQTLGQGPEFLTYFQNEAQLEKSRLLSDRFSAERPKGSFSTLEIQRTEQGDSAMYLCASSSGLSGYGYTFGSGTRLTVV.

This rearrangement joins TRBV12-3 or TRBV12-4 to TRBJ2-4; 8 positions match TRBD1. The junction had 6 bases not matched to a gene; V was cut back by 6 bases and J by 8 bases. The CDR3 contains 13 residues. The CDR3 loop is CASSLTGEDIQYF. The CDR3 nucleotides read TGTGCCAGCAGCCTGACAGGGGAAGACATTCAGTACTTC.